The 11 T cell receptor beta chains presented below share a single source sample, sequenced in a study of T cells in Graves' hyperthyroidism and ophthalmopathy. TCR beta CDR3 region amplification was performed from RNA transcripts. The HTBI primer set drove a first-round RT-PCR of the TCR CDR3. TCRdb itself ran the multiplex PCR reads through MiXCR, one entry per CDR3 protein. This table has approximately 410,000 distinct CDR3 sequences, 14% to 15% appearing once. Material for sequencing was blood. The origin of the receptors is a man aged 18 to 30 with Graves' ophthalmopathy.

This clonotype was observed at least ten times. The gene calls are TRBV24-1 and TRBJ1-2; tentatively, D is TRBD1 (5 bases). From germline, CDR1 is KGHDR and CDR2 SFDVKD. With 3 bases removed from V and 6 bases from J, the gap between germline ends came to 13 bases. CDR3 length: 14 amino acids. DNA for the CDR3: TGTGCCACCAGTGATCCAACCCGACAGCATGGCTACACCTTC. Residues: CATSDPTRQHGYTF.

This clonotype appeared many times. This chain joins TRBV2 and TRBJ1-1, with 8 bases identical to TRBD1. J was trimmed by 1 base and V by 4 bases; bases with no gene match: 5. Germline V gene lookup returns CDR1 SNHLY and CDR2 FYNNEI. The CDR3 runs 15 residues. This CDR3 reads CASSGRTGWNTEAFF. DNA for the CDR3: TGTGCCAGCAGTGGGAGGACAGGGTGGAACACTGAAGCTTTCTTT.

This chain links TRBV6-1 with TRBJ1-5, with TRBD1 identical over 8 bases. V trimming: 7 bases; J trimming: 8 bases; junction bases outside the gene matches: 13. CDR1 and CDR2 (germline): MNHNS, SASEGT. The CDR3 totals 15 residues. DNA of the CDR3: TGTGCCAGCACCAGGGGCAGGGGGCTGGATAAGCCCCAGCATTTT. Translating gives CASTRGRGLDKPQHF.

This clonotype showed up many times. The chain recombines TRBV6-1 with TRBJ1-5, with D unclear. Germline V gene lookup returns CDR1 MNHNS and CDR2 SASEGT. The CDR3 is made up of 16 amino acids. V was shortened by 4 bases and J by 1 base, with 14 bases between the two germline ends. The CDR3 coding sequence is TGTGCCAGCAGTGGCCGGGGTTTCCTAAGCAATCAGCCCCAGCATTTT. Translating gives CASSGRGFLSNQPQHF.

J is TRBJ2-7 and V is TRBV4-1; TRBD1 is a possible D gene (5 bases). This CDR3 has 14 amino acids. Per the germline V gene, CDR1 is MGHRA and CDR2 is YSYEKL. V was cut by 1 base and J by 2 bases, with 9 bases left in between. CDR3 nucleotides: TGCGCCAGCAGCCAAGGTTCAGGGACCTACGAGCAGTACTTC. Amino acids: CASSQGSGTYEQYF.

This clonotype occurred many times. The chain joins TRBV20-1 to TRBJ2-7, with TRBD2 identical over 9 bases. V lost 1 base to trimming and J lost 2 bases; unmatched junction nucleotides: 6. CDR3 length equals 15 residues. The germline gives CDR1 DFQATT, CDR2 SNEGSKA (reference sequence). CDR3 coding DNA: TGCAGTGCTAGAGGGGAGCGGGGGGATCCCTACGAGCAGTACTTC. Translated: CSARGERGDPYEQYF.

This clonotype was seen repeatedly, ten times or more. Here the CDR3 DNA reads TGCGCCAGCAGCCACACCTCTAGCGCGACCCAGTACTTC. This encodes CASSHTSSATQYF. V usage is TRBV4-1 and J usage is TRBJ2-5, with a weak D call TRBD2 (6 bases). The CDR3 sequence is 13 residues long. V lost 3 bases and J 7 bases, leaving 12 bases between the germline ends. From germline, CDR1 is MGHRA and CDR2 YSYEKL.

A few counts support this clonotype. J is TRBJ2-1 and V is TRBV3-1, with 9 bases that match TRBD1. Germline CDR1 is LGHDT and CDR2 is YNNKEL (reference sequence). V was clipped by 1 base and J by 14 bases; unmatched bases: 9. The CDR3 runs to 14 residues. In nucleotides, the CDR3 is TGTGCCAGCAGCCAAGGGACAGGGGTGGGGGTGAAGTTCTTC. Translated, it gives CASSQGTGVGVKFF.

The table lists this clonotype with many counts. The V call is TRBV2, the J call TRBJ1-1, with TRBD1 as a possible D gene (5 bases). Trimming took off 6 bases at V and 1 base at J, with 6 bases between the two ends. CDR1 and CDR2 (germline): SNHLY, FYNNEI. The CDR3 runs 12 residues. This CDR3 is CASSRANTEAFF. As DNA, the CDR3 is TGTGCCAGCAGCAGGGCGAACACTGAAGCTTTCTTT.

This clonotype was recorded a few times. The V call is TRBV12-3 or TRBV12-4, the J call TRBJ2-2; a possible D gene is TRBD2 (5 bases). V gave up 1 base and J gave up 8 bases, with 14 bases separating them. The CDR3 contains 15 residues. DNA for the CDR3: TGTGCCAGCAGTTTAGGGCTACCCGGGATTGGGGAGCTGTTTTTT. Its translation is CASSLGLPGIGELFF.

In this sample, this clonotype turned up many times. J is TRBJ2-3 and V is TRBV12-3 or TRBV12-4; maybe TRBD2 (5 bases). This CDR3 contains 15 residues. Trimming left V 3 bases short and J 2 bases short, with 12 bases between. The chain's CDR3 is CASSLWGVDTDTQYF. CDR3 DNA: TGTGCCAGCAGTTTGTGGGGAGTGGACACAGATACGCAGTATTTT.